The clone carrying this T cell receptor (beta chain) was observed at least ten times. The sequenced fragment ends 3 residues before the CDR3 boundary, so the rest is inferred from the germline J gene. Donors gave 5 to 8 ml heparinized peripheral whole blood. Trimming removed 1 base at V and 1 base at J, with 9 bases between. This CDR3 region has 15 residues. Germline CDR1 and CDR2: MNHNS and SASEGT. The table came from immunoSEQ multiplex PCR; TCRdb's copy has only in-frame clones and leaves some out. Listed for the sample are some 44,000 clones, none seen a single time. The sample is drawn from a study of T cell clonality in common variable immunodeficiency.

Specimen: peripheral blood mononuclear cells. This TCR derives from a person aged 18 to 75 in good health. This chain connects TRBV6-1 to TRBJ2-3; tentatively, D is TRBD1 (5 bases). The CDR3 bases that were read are TGTGCCAGCAGTGAAGTACTGACAGGCACAGATACG. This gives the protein CASSEVLTGTDT. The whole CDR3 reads CASSEVLTGTDTQYF.